Sequencing of this TCR beta chain was carried out in a study of T cell responses to AZD1222 COVID-19 vaccine. The study's findings and limits: Spike-specific TCR depth and breadth grew after two AZD1222 doses.

Regarding this clone: Its specificity is not known.

Data came from immunoSEQ multiplex PCR; TCRdb stores just in-frame clones and leaves some out. Among 150,000 to 200,000 clones listed, over 80% were seen once. The starting material was peripheral blood, obtained on day 0 of AZD1222 vaccination. The TCR sequence derives from an adult in good health.

CDR3 in DNA: TGTGCCAGCAGCTTGGGCCTGCTCCGAAGCACTGAAGCTTTCTTT. Translating it yields CASSLGLLRSTEAFF. The V call is TRBV11-1, the J call TRBJ1-1, with no clear D. From germline, CDR1 is SGHAT and CDR2 FQDESV (reference sequence). The CDR3 consists of 15 residues. Trimming removed 3 bases from V and 4 bases from J, with 15 bases in between.